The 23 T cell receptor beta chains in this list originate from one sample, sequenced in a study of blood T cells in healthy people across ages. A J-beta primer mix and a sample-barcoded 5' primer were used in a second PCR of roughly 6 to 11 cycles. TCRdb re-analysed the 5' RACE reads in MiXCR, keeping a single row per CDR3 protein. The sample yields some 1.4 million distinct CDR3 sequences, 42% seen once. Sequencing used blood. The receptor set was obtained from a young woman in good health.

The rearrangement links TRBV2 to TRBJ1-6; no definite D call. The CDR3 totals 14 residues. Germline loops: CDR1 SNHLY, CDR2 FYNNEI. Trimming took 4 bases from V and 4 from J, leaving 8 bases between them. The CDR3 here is CASSGVDYNSPLHF. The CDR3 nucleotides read TGTGCCAGCAGTGGGGTGGATTATAATTCACCCCTCCACTTT.

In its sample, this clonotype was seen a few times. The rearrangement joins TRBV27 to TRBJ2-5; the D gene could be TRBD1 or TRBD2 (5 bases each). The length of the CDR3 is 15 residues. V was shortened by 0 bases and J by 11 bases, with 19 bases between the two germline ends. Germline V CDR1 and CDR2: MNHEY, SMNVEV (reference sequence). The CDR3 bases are TGTGCCAGCAGTTTATCCCCCCTACTAGAAGGGGTGCAGTACTTC. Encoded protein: CASSLSPLLEGVQYF.

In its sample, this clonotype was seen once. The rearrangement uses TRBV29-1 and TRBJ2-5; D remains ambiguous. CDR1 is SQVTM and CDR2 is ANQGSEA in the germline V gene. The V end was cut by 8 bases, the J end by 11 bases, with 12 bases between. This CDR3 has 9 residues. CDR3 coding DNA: TGCAGCTACTACAATGAGCAGTACTTC. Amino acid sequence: CSYYNEQYF.

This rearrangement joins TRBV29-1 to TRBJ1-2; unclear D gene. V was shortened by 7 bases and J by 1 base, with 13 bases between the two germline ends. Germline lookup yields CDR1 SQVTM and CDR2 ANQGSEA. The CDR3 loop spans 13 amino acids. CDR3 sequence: CSARKTDNYGYTF. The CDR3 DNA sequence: TGCAGCGCTCGAAAGACCGATAACTATGGCTACACCTTC.

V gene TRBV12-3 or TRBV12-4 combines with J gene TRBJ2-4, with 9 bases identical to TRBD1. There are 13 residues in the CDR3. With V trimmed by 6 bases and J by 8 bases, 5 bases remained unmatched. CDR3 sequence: CASRQTGGDIQYF. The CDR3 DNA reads TGTGCCAGCAGGCAGACAGGGGGGGACATTCAGTACTTC.

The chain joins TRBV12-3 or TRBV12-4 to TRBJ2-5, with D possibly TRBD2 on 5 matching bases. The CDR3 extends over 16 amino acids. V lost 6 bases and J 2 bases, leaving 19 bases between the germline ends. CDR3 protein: CASRPSTLTGQETQYF. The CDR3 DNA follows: TGTGCCAGCAGACCCTCGACCTTGACGGGGCAAGAGACCCAGTACTTC.

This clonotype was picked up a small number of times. CDR3: CSAPDRGREQYF. Written as DNA, the CDR3 is TGCAGTGCGCCGGACAGGGGGCGCGAGCAGTACTTC. The chain joins TRBV20-1 to TRBJ2-5, with 11 nucleotides matching TRBD1. The DNA end favors TRBJ2-7, so the J call may be wrong. The CDR3 spans 12 residues. Germline V lookup: CDR1 DFQATT, CDR2 SNEGSKA (reference sequence).

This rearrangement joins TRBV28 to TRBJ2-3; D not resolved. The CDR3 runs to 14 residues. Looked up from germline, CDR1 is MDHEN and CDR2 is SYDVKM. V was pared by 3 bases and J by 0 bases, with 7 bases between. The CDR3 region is CASSFPDSTDTQYF. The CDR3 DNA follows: TGTGCCAGCAGTTTCCCAGACAGCACAGATACGCAGTATTTT.

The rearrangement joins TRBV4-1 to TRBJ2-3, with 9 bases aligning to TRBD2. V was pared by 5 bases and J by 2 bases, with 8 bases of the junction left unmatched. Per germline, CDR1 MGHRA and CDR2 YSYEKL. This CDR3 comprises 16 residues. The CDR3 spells CASSTRAGGSTDTQYF. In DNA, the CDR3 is TGCGCCAGCAGCACGAGAGCGGGGGGATCCACAGATACGCAGTATTTT.

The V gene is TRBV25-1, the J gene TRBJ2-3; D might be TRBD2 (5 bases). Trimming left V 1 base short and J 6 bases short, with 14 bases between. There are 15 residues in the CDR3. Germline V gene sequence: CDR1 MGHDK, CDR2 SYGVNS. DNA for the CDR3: TGTGCCAGCAGTGAATTGAGCGGAGAGAGGGATACGCAGTATTTT. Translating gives CASSELSGERDTQYF.

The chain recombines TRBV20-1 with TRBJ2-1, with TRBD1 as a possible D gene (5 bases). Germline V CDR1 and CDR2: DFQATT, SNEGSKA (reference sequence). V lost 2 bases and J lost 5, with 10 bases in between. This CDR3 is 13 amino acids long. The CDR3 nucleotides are TGCAGTGCTAGACAGGGCCAAAACAATGAGCAGTTCTTC. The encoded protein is CSARQGQNNEQFF.

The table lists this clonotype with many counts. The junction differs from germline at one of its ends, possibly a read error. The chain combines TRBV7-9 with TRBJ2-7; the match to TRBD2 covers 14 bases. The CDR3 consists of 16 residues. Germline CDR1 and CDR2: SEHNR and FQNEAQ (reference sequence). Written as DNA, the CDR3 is TGCGCCAGCAGCTTCGGGACTAGCGGGAGAGGCAACGAGCAGTACTTC. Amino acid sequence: CASSFGTSGRGNEQYF.

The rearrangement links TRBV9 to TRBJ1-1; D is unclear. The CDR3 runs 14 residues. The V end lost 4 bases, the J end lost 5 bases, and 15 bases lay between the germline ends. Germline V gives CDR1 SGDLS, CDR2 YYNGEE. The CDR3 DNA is TGTGCCAGCAGCTTTGACACCGGCGGGACTGAAGCTTTCTTT. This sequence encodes CASSFDTGGTEAFF.

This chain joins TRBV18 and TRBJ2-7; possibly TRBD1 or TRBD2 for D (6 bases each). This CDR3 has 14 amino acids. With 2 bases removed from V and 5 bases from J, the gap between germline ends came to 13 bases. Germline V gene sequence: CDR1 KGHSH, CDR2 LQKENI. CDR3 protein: CASSPRGVNDEQYF. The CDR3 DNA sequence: TGTGCCAGCTCACCAAGGGGGGTTAACGACGAGCAGTACTTC.

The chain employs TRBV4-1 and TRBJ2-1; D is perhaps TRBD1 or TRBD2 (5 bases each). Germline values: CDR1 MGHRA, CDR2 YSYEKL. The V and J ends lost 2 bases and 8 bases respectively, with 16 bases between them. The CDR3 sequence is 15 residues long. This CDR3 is CASSQTQLLGDEQFF. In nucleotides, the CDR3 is TGCGCCAGCAGCCAAACACAATTATTGGGGGATGAGCAGTTCTTC.

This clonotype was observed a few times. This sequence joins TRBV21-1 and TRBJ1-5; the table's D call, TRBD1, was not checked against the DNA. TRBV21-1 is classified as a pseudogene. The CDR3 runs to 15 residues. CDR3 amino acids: CASSPQGRGNQPQHF. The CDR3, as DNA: TGTGCCAGCAGCCCACAGGGGAGAGGCAATCAGCCCCAGCATTTT.

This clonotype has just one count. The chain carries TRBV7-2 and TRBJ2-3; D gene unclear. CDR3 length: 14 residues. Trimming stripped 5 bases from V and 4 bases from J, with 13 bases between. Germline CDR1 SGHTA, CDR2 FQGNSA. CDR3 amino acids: CASSRVGSADTQYF. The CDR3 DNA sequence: TGTGCCAGCAGCCGCGTGGGCAGTGCAGATACGCAGTATTTT.

The CDR3 protein is CASSAPTGDLSGNTIYF. The CDR3 DNA reads TGTGCCAGCAGCGCCCCGACAGGGGACCTCTCTGGAAACACCATATATTTT. This chain connects TRBV9 to TRBJ1-3; TRBD1 matches at 8 bases. V dropped 3 bases and J dropped 0; count of bases not matched to a gene: 8. Germline-derived CDR1 and CDR2 are SGDLS and YYNGEE. The CDR3 runs to 17 residues.

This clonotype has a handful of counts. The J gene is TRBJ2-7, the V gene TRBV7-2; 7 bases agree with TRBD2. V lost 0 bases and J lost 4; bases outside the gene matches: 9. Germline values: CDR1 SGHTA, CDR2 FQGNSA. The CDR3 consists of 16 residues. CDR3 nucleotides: TGTGCCAGCAGCTTAGCGACTGGGCTAGCGGTATACGAGCAGTACTTC. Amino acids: CASSLATGLAVYEQYF.

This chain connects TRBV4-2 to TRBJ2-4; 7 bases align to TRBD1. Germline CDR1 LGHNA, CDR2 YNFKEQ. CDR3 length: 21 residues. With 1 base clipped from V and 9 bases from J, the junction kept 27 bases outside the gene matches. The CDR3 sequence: CASSQVGRDGAQGEFPSIQYF. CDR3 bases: TGTGCCAGCAGCCAAGTGGGACGGGATGGGGCGCAGGGGGAATTCCCTAGCATTCAGTACTTC.

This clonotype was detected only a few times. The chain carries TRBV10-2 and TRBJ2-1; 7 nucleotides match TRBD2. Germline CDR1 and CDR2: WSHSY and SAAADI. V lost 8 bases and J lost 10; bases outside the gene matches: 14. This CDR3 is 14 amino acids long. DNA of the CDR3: TGCGCCAGCTTAGCGGGTCCTCTTTCGGACGAGCAGTTCTTC. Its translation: CASLAGPLSDEQFF.

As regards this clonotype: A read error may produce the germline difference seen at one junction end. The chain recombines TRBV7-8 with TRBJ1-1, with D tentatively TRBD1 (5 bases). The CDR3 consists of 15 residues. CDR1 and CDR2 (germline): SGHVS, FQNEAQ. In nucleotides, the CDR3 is TGTGCCAGCAGCCTTGGGGGGACCGGCAACACTGAAACTTTCTTT. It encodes CASSLGGTGNTETFF.

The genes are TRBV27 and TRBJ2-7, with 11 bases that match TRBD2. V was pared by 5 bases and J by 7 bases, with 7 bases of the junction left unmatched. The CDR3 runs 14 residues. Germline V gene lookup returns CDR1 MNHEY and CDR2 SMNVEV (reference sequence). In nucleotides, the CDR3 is TGTGCCAGCAGTGCTAGCGGGAGGAGCAATGAGCAGTACTTC. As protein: CASSASGRSNEQYF.